This TCR beta chain was sequenced in a study of shared clonotypes between healthy human individuals. Study context: A couple of female and a few male donors aged 18 to 49 were enrolled. General study findings and limits: Sampling involved blood alone; tissue repertoires likely differ.

A word on this clone: The antigen is not known.

Genomic DNA per cell subset filled all wells of several immunoSEQ plates. The table came from immunoSEQ multiplex PCR; TCRdb's copy has only in-frame clones and leaves some out. The sample lists hundreds of thousands of clones, about 80% occurring once. Germline CDR1 reads SGHTA; CDR2 reads FQGTGA. The V and J ends lost 5 bases and 0 bases respectively, with 7 bases between them. The length of the CDR3 is 13 residues. Every donor was a Caucasian adult from Nashville, Tennessee. The source material was PBMCs. The clonotype was recovered from a woman in her thirties or forties in good health. Some clones in this sample may be carry-over from other donors' samples. The rearrangement joins TRBV7-3 to TRBJ2-5; unclear D gene. DNA for the CDR3: TGTGCCAGCAGCCCAAGGTACCAAGAGACCCAGTACTTC. As protein: CASSPRYQETQYF.